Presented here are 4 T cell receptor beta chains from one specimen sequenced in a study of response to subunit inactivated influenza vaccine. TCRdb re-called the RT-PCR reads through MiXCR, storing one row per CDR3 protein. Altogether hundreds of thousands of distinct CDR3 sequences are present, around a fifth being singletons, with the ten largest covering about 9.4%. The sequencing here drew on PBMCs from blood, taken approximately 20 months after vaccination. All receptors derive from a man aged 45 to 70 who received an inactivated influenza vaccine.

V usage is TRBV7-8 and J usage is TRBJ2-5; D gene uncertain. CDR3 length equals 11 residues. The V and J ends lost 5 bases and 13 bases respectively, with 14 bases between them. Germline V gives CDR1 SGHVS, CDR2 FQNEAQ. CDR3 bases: TGTGCCAGCAGCCAAGGTGACCCGTCGTACTTC. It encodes CASSQGDPSYF.

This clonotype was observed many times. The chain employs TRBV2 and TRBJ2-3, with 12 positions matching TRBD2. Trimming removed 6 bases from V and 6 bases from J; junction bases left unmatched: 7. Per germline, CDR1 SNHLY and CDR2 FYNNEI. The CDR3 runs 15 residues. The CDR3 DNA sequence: TGTGCCAGCAGATCCCCTAGCGGGAGGGCTGATACGCAGTATTTT. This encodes CASRSPSGRADTQYF.

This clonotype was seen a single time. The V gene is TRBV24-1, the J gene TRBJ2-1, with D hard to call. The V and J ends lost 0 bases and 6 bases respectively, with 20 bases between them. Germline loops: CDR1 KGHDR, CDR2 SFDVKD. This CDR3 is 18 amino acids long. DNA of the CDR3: TGTGCCACCAGTGATTTGTTGGGGTCGGAATACCACCGCAATGAGCAGTTCTTC. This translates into CATSDLLGSEYHRNEQFF.

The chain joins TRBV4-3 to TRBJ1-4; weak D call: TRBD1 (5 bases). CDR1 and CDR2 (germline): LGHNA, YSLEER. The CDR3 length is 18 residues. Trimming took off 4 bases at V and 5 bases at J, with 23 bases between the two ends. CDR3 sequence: CASSPLFGQGSLNEKLFF. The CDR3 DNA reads TGCGCCAGCAGCCCCCTTTTCGGGCAGGGTTCTTTAAATGAAAAACTGTTTTTT.